Below are 20 T cell receptor beta chains sequenced from a single sample in a study of CD8 T cells in Susac syndrome. RNA, at about 0.45 to 1 ug, was reverse transcribed with random hexamers. TCRdb fed the immunoSEQ multiplex PCR reads into MiXCR, producing one record per CDR3 protein. The table shows about 440,000 distinct CDR3 sequences, with around 85% occurring only once. The sample was CD8+ T cells from PBMCs. The source of these receptors is a human donor with multiple sclerosis.

This chain uses TRBV29-1 with TRBJ2-2, with D tentatively TRBD2 (5 bases). This CDR3 is 12 amino acids long. With 4 bases removed from V and 5 bases from J, the gap between germline ends came to 8 bases. The germline CDR1 and CDR2 sequences are SQVTM and ANQGSEA. DNA of the CDR3: TGCAGCGTTGCCACGGGAACCGGGGAGCTGTTTTTT. Protein sequence: CSVATGTGELFF.

This chain uses TRBV20-1 with TRBJ2-3; TRBD2 aligns across 10 bases. CDR1 is DFQATT, CDR2 SNEGSKA, per germline (reference sequence). The CDR3 length is 16 residues. V gave up 3 bases and J gave up 8 bases; unmatched junction bases: 14. The CDR3 loop is CSASGLGLADLFTQYF. CDR3 bases: TGCAGTGCTAGTGGACTCGGACTAGCGGACCTGTTTACGCAGTATTTT.

CDR3 nucleotides: TGCAGCGTCTGGACAGGGGAGGATGAAAAACTGTTTTTT. The encoded protein is CSVWTGEDEKLFF. The chain employs TRBV29-1 and TRBJ1-4; 9 bases agree with TRBD1. This CDR3 comprises 13 residues. Trimming removed 6 bases from V and 6 bases from J; junction bases left unmatched: 5. CDR1 and CDR2 (germline): SQVTM, ANQGSEA.

The chain has TRBV20-1 and TRBJ2-7; no definite D call. The CDR3 runs to 13 residues. Trimming took 3 bases from V and 3 from J, leaving 12 bases between them. CDR1 is DFQATT, CDR2 SNEGSKA, per germline (reference sequence). The CDR3, as DNA: TGCAGTGCTAGCAGTATCAACTACTACGAGCAGTACTTC. This translates into CSASSINYYEQYF.

This chain uses TRBV6-1 with TRBJ1-5; TRBD1 aligns across 8 bases. The CDR3 loop spans 14 amino acids. The J segment lost 2 bases and the V segment lost 6 bases, leaving 3 bases of the junction unmatched. Germline V CDR1 and CDR2: MNHNS, SASEGT. The chain's CDR3 is CASRPTGGNQPQHF. Written as DNA, the CDR3 is TGTGCCAGCAGGCCGACAGGGGGCAATCAGCCCCAGCATTTT.

V gene TRBV7-2 combines with J gene TRBJ1-1; 7 bases map to TRBD1. The CDR3 has 14 residues. Unmatched junction bases numbered 6, after V lost 7 bases and J lost 1 base. Germline V gives CDR1 SGHTA, CDR2 FQGNSA. The CDR3 sequence: CASNKRGQNTEAFF. As DNA, the CDR3 is TGTGCCAGCAACAAAAGGGGGCAGAACACTGAAGCTTTCTTT.

The rearrangement uses TRBV5-4 and TRBJ1-4; 9 bases fit TRBD1. This CDR3 contains 15 residues. V lost 2 bases and J lost 3; bases outside the gene matches: 2. Germline V gives CDR1 SGHNT, CDR2 YYREEE (reference sequence). CDR3: CASSFRTGANEKLFF. CDR3 coding DNA: TGTGCCAGCAGCTTTCGGACAGGGGCTAATGAAAAACTGTTTTTT.

The chain has TRBV27 and TRBJ1-2; maybe TRBD1 (5 bases). This CDR3 has 14 amino acids. Germline CDR1 is MNHEY and CDR2 is SMNVEV (reference sequence). V shed 6 bases and J shed 4 bases, with 15 bases lying between them. CDR3 residues: CASRGRGLVYGYTF. CDR3 DNA sequence: TGTGCCAGCAGAGGAAGGGGATTGGTCTATGGCTACACCTTC.

This sequence joins TRBV12-3 or TRBV12-4 and TRBJ2-7; the D is unclear. V was clipped by 7 bases and J by 6 bases, with 16 bases between them. The CDR3 runs 13 residues. The CDR3 region is CASTPGASSEQYF. DNA for the CDR3: TGTGCCAGCACCCCGGGCGCGTCTAGCGAGCAGTACTTC.

This clonotype was picked up one time. The chain employs TRBV4-1 and TRBJ2-3; 8 bases fit TRBD2. Germline CDR1 and CDR2: MGHRA and YSYEKL. The CDR3 extends over 16 amino acids. J gave up 2 bases and V 4 bases, and 8 bases lay outside the gene matches. CDR3 in amino acids: CASSPGLAGFTDTQYF. The CDR3 DNA follows: TGCGCCAGCAGCCCCGGGTTAGCGGGGTTCACAGATACGCAGTATTTT.

The chain links TRBV4-1 to TRBJ1-5; perhaps TRBD1 as D (6 bases). Trimming took off 8 bases at V and 0 bases at J, with 14 bases between the two ends. The CDR3 consists of 15 residues. The germline gives CDR1 MGHRA, CDR2 YSYEKL. The CDR3 DNA sequence: TGCGCCAGCGGTGGACAGCCATATAGCAATCAGCCCCAGCATTTT. Protein sequence: CASGGQPYSNQPQHF.

The chain recombines TRBV15 with TRBJ1-1; TRBD1 agrees at 7 bases. This CDR3 spans 14 amino acids. Unmatched junction bases numbered 6, after V lost 1 base and J lost 7 bases. Germline V lookup: CDR1 LNHNV, CDR2 YYDKDF (reference sequence). This CDR3 reads CATSRVGTASEAFF. The CDR3 nucleotides are TGTGCCACCAGCAGAGTCGGGACAGCGAGTGAAGCTTTCTTT.

There are a few counts of this clonotype. The rearrangement uses TRBV20-1 and TRBJ2-3; TRBD2 matches 14 bases. The CDR3 runs 15 residues. Germline CDR1 reads DFQATT; CDR2 reads SNEGSKA (reference sequence). Trimming cost V 5 bases and J 7 bases; bases outside gene matches: 8. The CDR3 sequence is CSAATSGRDRYTQYF. The CDR3 nucleotides read TGCAGTGCTGCGACTAGCGGGAGGGATAGGTATACGCAGTATTTT.

The chain joins TRBV11-2 to TRBJ2-5; D is perhaps TRBD2 (5 bases). CDR1 is SGHAT and CDR2 is FQNNGV in the germline V gene. This CDR3 is 15 amino acids long. With 2 bases removed from V and 5 bases from J, the gap between germline ends came to 15 bases. The CDR3 DNA follows: TGTGCCAGCAGCTTAAACGACGGGGTGGATGAGACCCAGTACTTC. Translating it yields CASSLNDGVDETQYF.

The chain carries TRBV5-1 and TRBJ1-1, with no clear D. The germline CDR1 and CDR2 sequences are SGHRS and YFSETQ. The V end lost 1 base, the J end lost 2 bases, and 12 bases lay between the germline ends. CDR3 length: 15 residues. The DNA for the CDR3 is TGCGCCAGCAGCTTGAATGTAGGGCTCAACACTGAAGCTTTCTTT. Encoded protein: CASSLNVGLNTEAFF.

As to this clonotype: One junction end disagrees with the germline gene, perhaps due to a read error. The chain couples TRBV29-1 to TRBJ2-6, with D perhaps TRBD2 (6 bases). CDR1 is SQVTM, CDR2 ANQGSEA, per germline. This CDR3 comprises 16 residues. CDR3 sequence reads: CSVAVPGSSWANVLTF. Here the CDR3 DNA reads TGCAGCGTTGCTGTTCCCGGGAGCTCTTGGGCCAACGTCCTGACTTTC.

This clonotype was counted a few times. The rearrangement uses TRBV30 and TRBJ2-7; 8 nucleotides line up with TRBD1. The CDR3 runs to 14 residues. The V and J ends lost 2 bases and 5 bases, in that order; junction bases with no gene match: 8. Germline V CDR1 and CDR2: GTSNPN, SVGIG (reference sequence). The CDR3 nucleotides are TGTGCCTGGAGTCTCGGGACAGGAGCTAACGAGCAGTACTTC. Translation: CAWSLGTGANEQYF.

The rearrangement joins TRBV20-1 to TRBJ1-2; D gene uncertain. The CDR3 runs 11 residues. V dropped 3 bases and J dropped 5 bases, with 7 bases sitting between them. Germline assignment: CDR1 DFQATT and CDR2 SNEGSKA (reference sequence). Written as DNA, the CDR3 is TGCAGTGCTAGCGGAGTGTATGGCTACACCTTC. It yields the protein CSASGVYGYTF.

The chain uses TRBV12-3 or TRBV12-4 and TRBJ1-2; D not resolved. CDR3 length equals 13 residues. The V end lost 7 bases, the J end lost 7 bases, and 16 bases lay between the germline ends. CDR3 DNA: TGTGCCAGCATCCACACCTCCGAGGGTGGCTACACCTTC. Its protein product is CASIHTSEGGYTF.

The sample holds a few counts of this clonotype. This chain joins TRBV7-9 and TRBJ1-1; D unclear. Looked up from germline, CDR1 is SEHNR and CDR2 is FQNEAQ (reference sequence). This CDR3 has 11 residues. Between the trimmed V and J ends, which lost 5 bases and 6 bases, there was a span of 7 bases. Written as DNA, the CDR3 is TGTGCCAGCAGCGTGGATCCTGAAGCTTTCTTT. It encodes CASSVDPEAFF.